A selection of T cell receptor beta chains follows, all from one sample in a study of cytotoxic CD8 clonotypes in ibrutinib-treated CLL. TCRdb keeps only in-frame clones here, not all; method: immunoSEQ multiplex PCR. The data contain roughly 250,000 clones, around 70% of them singletons. Source: PBMCs, taken after 24 months of ibrutinib treatment. The receptors were sampled from a human donor with chronic lymphocytic leukemia. CDR3s include the opening cysteine and the closing phenylalanine or tryptophan. The order of the fields is clone size, D gene, V gene, J gene, CDR3 DNA, CDR3 protein. The D gene is left open where the match is weak. Size tells how often a clone was seen (once, few, many) or the class of an expanded clone, and some rows leave it out.

-	-	TRBV29-1	TRBJ1-2	TGCAGCGTTGTCGGCGTGGGAGGAGGCGGCTACACCTTC	CSVVGVGGGGYTF
few	-	TRBV28	TRBJ1-5	TGTGCCAGCAGTTGGCCTCAGCCCCAGCATTTT	CASSWPQPQHF
-	TRBD2	TRBV7-6	TRBJ2-6	TGTGCCAGCAGCTTACGAACCGGGACTAGCGGAGTCTCTGGGGCCAACGTCCTGACTTTC	CASSLRTGTSGVSGANVLTF
-	TRBD1	TRBV10-1	TRBJ1-5	TGCGCCAGCAGTGAACAGGGGGAAAAGCCCCAGCATTTT	CASSEQGEKPQHF
-	TRBD1	TRBV4-1	TRBJ2-7	TGCGCCAGCAGCATAGGGACAGGGTCCTACGAGCAGTACTTC	CASSIGTGSYEQYF
once	-	TRBV6-6	TRBJ2-3	TGTGCCAGCAGTTACAAGACGGACGGGGGCTGGAATACGCAGTATTTT	CASSYKTDGGWNTQYF
-	-	TRBV20-1	TRBJ1-3	TGCAGTGGCCGTGATGGAAACACCATATATTTT	CSGRDGNTIYF
-	TRBD1	TRBV25-1	TRBJ1-3	TGTGCCAGCAGTCAACAGGGGTCTGGAAACACCATATATTTT	CASSQQGSGNTIYF
once	TRBD2	TRBV27	TRBJ2-1	TGTGCCAGCAGTTTACGCTCTATGGTTGCAACTCTGACTAGCGTCGACAATGAGCAGTTCTTC	CASSLRSMVATLTSVDNEQFF
-	TRBD1	TRBV30	TRBJ1-1	TGTGCCTGGACCTCAGGGGGAACTGAAGCTTTCTTT	CAWTSGGTEAFF
-	TRBD2	TRBV27	TRBJ2-2	TGTGCCAGCAGTCGGGAGCGGGGAGTATCCGGGGAGCTGTTTTTT	CASSRERGVSGELFF
-	-	TRBV4-2	TRBJ2-7	TGTGCCAGCAGCCAGGACACAACGACTGGGCGCTACGAGCAGTACTTC	CASSQDTTTGRYEQYF
few	-	TRBV18	TRBJ2-1	TGTGCCAGCTCACCGGAGGTCCTCGGCGCCCTGTCCTCCTACAATGAGCAGTTCTTC	CASSPEVLGALSSYNEQFF
-	TRBD2	TRBV9	TRBJ2-5	TGTGCCAGCAGCACCAGTACCGGGACTAGCGGGAGATTTGAGACCCAGTACTTC	CASSTSTGTSGRFETQYF
-	-	TRBV6-6	TRBJ1-1	TGTGCCAGCAGTTACCAGGGGCCCGCAAACACTGAAGCTTTCTTT	CASSYQGPANTEAFF
-	-	TRBV6-5	TRBJ1-4	TGTGCCAGCCTAAGTCAGAAGAAACTGTTTTTT	CASLSQKKLFF
few	-	TRBV6-6	TRBJ2-7	TGTGCCAGCAGTTACTACAAGAACGAGCAGTACTTC	CASSYYKNEQYF